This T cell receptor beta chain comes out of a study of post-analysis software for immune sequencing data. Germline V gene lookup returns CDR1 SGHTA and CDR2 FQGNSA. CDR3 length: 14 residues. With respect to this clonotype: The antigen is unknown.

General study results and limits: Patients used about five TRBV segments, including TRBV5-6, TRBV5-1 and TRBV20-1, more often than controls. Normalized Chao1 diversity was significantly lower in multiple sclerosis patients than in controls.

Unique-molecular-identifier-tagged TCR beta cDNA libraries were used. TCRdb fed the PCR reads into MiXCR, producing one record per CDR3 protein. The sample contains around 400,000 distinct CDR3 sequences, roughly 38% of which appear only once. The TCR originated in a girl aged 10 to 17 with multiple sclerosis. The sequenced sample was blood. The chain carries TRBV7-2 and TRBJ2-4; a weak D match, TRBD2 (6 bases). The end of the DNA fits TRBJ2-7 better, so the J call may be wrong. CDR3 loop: CASSWGLLSYEQYF. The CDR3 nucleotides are TGTGCCAGCAGCTGGGGACTGCTCTCCTACGAGCAGTACTTC.